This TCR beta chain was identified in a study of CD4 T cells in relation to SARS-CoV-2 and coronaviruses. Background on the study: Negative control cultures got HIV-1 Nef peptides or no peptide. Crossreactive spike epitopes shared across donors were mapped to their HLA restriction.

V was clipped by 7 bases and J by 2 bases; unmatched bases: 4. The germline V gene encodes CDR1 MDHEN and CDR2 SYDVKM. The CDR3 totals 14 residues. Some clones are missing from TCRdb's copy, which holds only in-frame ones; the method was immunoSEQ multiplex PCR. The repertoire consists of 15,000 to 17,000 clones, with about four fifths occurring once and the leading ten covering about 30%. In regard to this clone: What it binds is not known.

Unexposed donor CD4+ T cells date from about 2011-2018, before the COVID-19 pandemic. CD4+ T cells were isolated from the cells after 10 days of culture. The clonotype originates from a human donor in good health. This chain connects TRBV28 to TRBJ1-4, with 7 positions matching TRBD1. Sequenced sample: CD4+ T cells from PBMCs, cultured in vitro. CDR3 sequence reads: CASNLQGTNEKLFF. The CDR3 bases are TGTGCCAGCAACTTACAGGGGACTAATGAAAAACTGTTTTTT.